Presented here are 29 T cell receptor beta chains from one specimen sequenced in a study of OX40 agonist ivuxolimab in advanced cancers. Profiling relied on immunoSEQ multiplex PCR, and the TCRdb table lists in-frame clones only, not all of them. The table lists around 60,000 clones, around 80% of them singletons, with 2% to 2.5% in the top ten. The source was CD4+ or CD8+ T cells sorted from blood, collected in a trial of the OX40 agonist ivuxolimab. Receptors originate from an adult with an advanced solid tumor such as melanoma, head and neck, liver or kidney cancer.

The chain links TRBV7-8 to TRBJ2-7; 9 bases agree with TRBD2. This CDR3 is 15 amino acids long. V shed 5 bases and J 2 bases; nucleotides not matched to a gene: 7. Germline CDR1 and CDR2: SGHVS and FQNEAQ. CDR3 residues: CASSPSGGTPYEQYF. DNA of the CDR3: TGTGCCAGCAGCCCCAGCGGGGGGACACCCTACGAGCAGTACTTC.

V gene TRBV7-3 combines with J gene TRBJ1-2, with D maybe TRBD1 (5 bases). This CDR3 region has 13 residues. Germline V lookup: CDR1 SGHTA, CDR2 FQGTGA. V lost 5 bases to trimming and J lost 8 bases, with 15 bases between them. The CDR3: CASSPGTQRGYTF. The DNA of the CDR3 is TGTGCCAGCAGCCCAGGGACGCAACGGGGCTACACCTTC.

This chain joins TRBV2 and TRBJ2-3; 11 bases align to TRBD1. V lost 2 bases, J lost 11 bases, and 9 bases stayed unmatched. This CDR3 has 15 amino acids. Germline lookup yields CDR1 SNHLY and CDR2 FYNNEI. The CDR3 spells CASSERRTGGAKQYF. Here the CDR3 DNA reads TGTGCCAGCAGTGAAAGACGGACAGGGGGCGCGAAGCAGTATTTT.

Worth noting for this clone: Different DNA sequences within this sample yield the same CDR3. This chain connects TRBV2 to TRBJ1-4, with TRBD1 matching 8 bases. Germline V CDR1 and CDR2: SNHLY, FYNNEI. The CDR3 is made up of 15 amino acids. With V trimmed by 4 bases and J by 7 bases, 8 bases remained unmatched. The CDR3 region is CASSVTTGVGEKLFF. CDR3 DNA sequence: TGTGCCAGCAGTGTCACGACAGGGGTTGGTGAAAAACTGTTTTTT.

V is TRBV28 and J is TRBJ2-2; 9 positions match TRBD2. Germline-derived CDR1 and CDR2 are MDHEN and SYDVKM. CDR3 length equals 15 residues. In DNA form, the CDR3 reads TGTGCTGGCGAGGCGGGGGGGATTAGTCCCGGGGAGCTGTTTTTT. Residues: CAGEAGGISPGELFF.

The chain couples TRBV29-1 to TRBJ2-5, with 9 bases fitting TRBD2. V trimming: 3 bases; J trimming: 2 bases; junction bases outside the gene matches: 7. CDR1 SQVTM and CDR2 ANQGSEA come from the germline V gene. The CDR3 sequence is 15 residues long. The CDR3 loop reads CSVDEVAGAQETQYF. The CDR3 bases are TGCAGCGTTGATGAGGTAGCGGGGGCACAAGAGACCCAGTACTTC.

The V gene is TRBV25-1, the J gene TRBJ1-2; D not resolved. V dropped 6 bases and J dropped 4 bases, with 15 bases sitting between them. Per the germline V gene, CDR1 is MGHDK and CDR2 is SYGVNS. This CDR3 is built from 14 residues. This chain's CDR3 is CASSPPAAPYGYTF. CDR3 nucleotides: TGTGCCAGCAGCCCACCGGCGGCGCCCTATGGCTACACCTTC.

This clone was counted a few times. This chain joins TRBV28 and TRBJ2-7, with 9 bases matching TRBD1. V was clipped by 5 bases and J by 0 bases; unmatched bases: 8. Germline CDR1 reads MDHEN; CDR2 reads SYDVKM. The CDR3 loop spans 16 amino acids. The CDR3 region is CASSLPGGQGSYEQYF. The DNA for the CDR3 is TGTGCCAGCAGTCTCCCCGGGGGACAGGGCTCCTACGAGCAGTACTTC.

The V gene is TRBV27, the J gene TRBJ2-6; D might be TRBD1 (6 bases). The CDR3 has 20 amino acids. In germline, CDR1 is MNHEY, CDR2 SMNVEV (reference sequence). Trimming took 5 bases from V and 3 from J, leaving 26 bases between them. CDR3 amino acids: CASSPLTLRDIGDGANVLTF. The CDR3 nucleotides are TGTGCCAGCAGTCCGCTAACCCTTAGGGACATAGGGGATGGGGCCAACGTCCTGACTTTC. Together with reference TRBV27 and TRBJ2-6, the CDR3 gives the full variable domain: EAQVTQNPRYLITVTGKKLTVTCSQNMNHEYMSWYRQDPGLGLRQIYYSMNVEVTDKGDVPEGYKVSRKEKRNFPLILESPSPNQTSLYFCASSPLTLRDIGDGANVLTFGAGSRLTVL.

The chain joins TRBV29-1 to TRBJ1-4; a possible D gene is TRBD1 (5 bases). Trimming shortened V by 6 bases and J by 8 bases, and 16 bases separated the two germline ends. Germline-derived CDR1 and CDR2 are SQVTM and ANQGSEA. This CDR3 is built from 13 residues. Here the CDR3 reads CSVAPAGGEKLFF. Here the CDR3 DNA reads TGCAGCGTCGCCCCCGCCGGGGGAGAAAAACTGTTTTTT.

The CDR3 DNA follows: TGTGCCAGCAGTCGTCTAGGCCCACAGCAGTACTTC. It specifies CASSRLGPQQYF. The V gene is TRBV6-6, the J gene TRBJ2-7, with D unresolved. The CDR3 is 12 residues long. The germline CDR1 and CDR2 sequences are MNHNY and SVGAGI (reference sequence). The ends were cut back, 5 bases at V and 8 bases at J, with 13 bases in the middle.

This clone has only a few counts. The genes are TRBV28 and TRBJ1-3; the D gene is possibly TRBD1 (5 bases). V was trimmed by 2 bases and J by 5 bases, leaving 16 bases between them. Germline V gene lookup returns CDR1 MDHEN and CDR2 SYDVKM. The CDR3 extends over 16 amino acids. CDR3 sequence (DNA): TGTGCCAGCAGTTTAGAAGCCCAGGCAGGGCGAAACACCATATATTTT. As protein: CASSLEAQAGRNTIYF.

The chain links TRBV25-1 to TRBJ2-3; D uncertain. The CDR3 runs to 12 residues. Per germline, CDR1 MGHDK and CDR2 SYGVNS. V lost 2 bases and J 8 bases, leaving 8 bases between the germline ends. The CDR3 region is CASSEIYSTQYF. The CDR3 region has the DNA TGTGCCAGCAGTGAAATTTACAGTACGCAGTATTTT.

The chain is built from TRBV7-9 and TRBJ2-4, with a tentative D call TRBD1 (6 bases). Germline values: CDR1 SEHNR, CDR2 FQNEAQ (reference sequence). This CDR3 contains 14 residues. Trimming removed 0 bases from V and 6 bases from J, with 9 bases in between. The CDR3 spells CASSLAQGSNIQYF. DNA of the CDR3: TGTGCCAGCAGCTTAGCACAGGGATCAAACATTCAGTACTTC.

This chain links TRBV4-1 with TRBJ1-4, with 8 bases that match TRBD1. This CDR3 spans 15 amino acids. CDR1 is MGHRA and CDR2 is YSYEKL in the germline V gene. Unmatched junction bases numbered 5, after V lost 4 bases and J lost 4 bases. In DNA, the CDR3 is TGCGCCAGCAGCCCGGTCGACAGGGGTAATGAAAAACTGTTTTTT. This codes for CASSPVDRGNEKLFF.

The chain combines TRBV7-9 with TRBJ1-2, with TRBD1 matching 10 bases. Germline values: CDR1 SEHNR, CDR2 FQNEAQ (reference sequence). V shed 4 bases, J shed 7 bases, and the junction held 6 bases outside the gene matches. CDR3 length equals 14 residues. Written as DNA, the CDR3 is TGTGCCAGCAGCTCGGGACAGGGGTCCGGTGGCTACACCTTC. Translation gives CASSSGQGSGGYTF.

This sequence joins TRBV7-8 and TRBJ2-2, with 8 bases lining up with TRBD1. V lost 5 bases to trimming and J lost 6 bases; unmatched junction nucleotides: 8. The CDR3 length is 15 residues. The germline V gene has CDR1 SGHVS and CDR2 FQNEAQ. CDR3 bases: TGTGCCAGCAGCCTCGGGACAGGAATGGCCGGGGAGCTGTTTTTT. Protein sequence: CASSLGTGMAGELFF.

The V call is TRBV6-1, the J call TRBJ2-7; no firm D call. Germline V gene data show CDR1 as MNHNS and CDR2 as SASEGT. The CDR3 runs 12 residues. The V end lost 7 bases, the J end lost 3 bases, and 10 bases lay between the germline ends. The DNA for the CDR3 is TGTGCCAGCAAACAGAGTCACTACGAGCAGTACTTC. Amino acids: CASKQSHYEQYF.

The rearrangement uses TRBV6-6 and TRBJ2-3; D not certain. This CDR3 contains 14 residues. V was cut by 1 base and J by 5 bases, with 10 bases left in between. Germline loops: CDR1 MNHNY, CDR2 SVGAGI (reference sequence). CDR3 in amino acids: CASSYLGPGDTQYF. CDR3 nucleotides: TGTGCCAGCAGTTACTTGGGTCCCGGAGATACGCAGTATTTT.

This chain connects TRBV9 to TRBJ1-3; D is undetermined. From germline, CDR1 is SGDLS and CDR2 YYNGEE. The CDR3 is 12 residues long. Trimming removed 0 bases from V and 7 bases from J, with 5 bases in between. The CDR3 is CASSVVENTIYF. CDR3 DNA: TGTGCCAGCAGCGTAGTAGAGAACACCATATATTTT.

This sequence joins TRBV7-2 and TRBJ1-2; weak D call: TRBD1 (5 bases). Germline CDR1 and CDR2: SGHTA and FQGNSA. Trimming removed 5 bases at V and 4 bases at J, with 11 bases between. The CDR3 has 13 amino acids. Here the CDR3 reads CASSDRGGYGYTF. CDR3 in DNA: TGTGCCAGCAGCGATAGGGGCGGCTATGGCTACACCTTC.

The rearrangement joins TRBV5-6 to TRBJ2-6; D not resolved. Between the trimmed V and J ends, which lost 0 bases and 1 base, there was a span of 5 bases. The CDR3 has 15 amino acids. Looked up from germline, CDR1 is SGHDT and CDR2 is YYEEEE. CDR3 nucleotide sequence: TGTGCCAGCAGCTTGGTTTCATCTGGGGCCAACGTCCTGACTTTC. This sequence encodes CASSLVSSGANVLTF.

This chain uses TRBV7-3 with TRBJ2-2; no definite D call. The germline CDR1 and CDR2 sequences are SGHTA and FQGTGA. This CDR3 has 10 amino acids. The V gene lost 8 bases and the J gene lost 9 bases, with 7 bases spanning the gap. CDR3 amino acids: CASERRELFF. For the CDR3, the DNA is TGTGCCAGCGAAAGAAGGGAGCTGTTTTTT.

CDR3 in DNA: TGTGCCAGTAGAGACAGGGCGCGAGGCGGGGAGCTGTTTTTT. Residues: CASRDRARGGELFF. This chain joins TRBV19 and TRBJ2-2; TRBD1 agrees at 7 bases. The germline gives CDR1 LNHDA, CDR2 SQIVND (reference sequence). The CDR3 covers 14 residues. Trimming at V came to 6 bases and at J to 7 bases, leaving 8 bases not matched to a gene.

The genes are TRBV6-6 and TRBJ1-2; possible D gene TRBD1, 5 bases. This CDR3 is 15 amino acids long. Per germline, CDR1 MNHNY and CDR2 SVGAGI (reference sequence). Trimming pared 0 bases from V and 4 bases from J, leaving 12 bases between. CDR3: CASSYSTTGGYGYTF. The CDR3 DNA reads TGTGCCAGCAGTTACTCGACAACAGGAGGCTATGGCTACACCTTC.

V gene TRBV6-1 combines with J gene TRBJ1-2, with a tentative D call TRBD1 (5 bases). Trimming removed 3 bases at V and 6 bases at J, with 11 bases between. CDR1 MNHNS and CDR2 SASEGT come from the germline V gene. CDR3 size: 13 residues. The CDR3 DNA sequence: TGTGCCAGCAGTGATGGGGGAGGCGATGGCTACACCTTC. It encodes CASSDGGGDGYTF.

The genes are TRBV18 and TRBJ1-1; D is ambiguous. V lost 3 bases to trimming and J lost 7 bases, with 9 bases between them. There are 12 residues in the CDR3. CDR1 is KGHSH and CDR2 is LQKENI in the germline V gene. Written as DNA, the CDR3 is TGTGCCAGCTCACCTACACGGGGTGAAGCTTTCTTT. Its protein is CASSPTRGEAFF.

This clone is labeled medium-sized. This chain uses TRBV5-1 with TRBJ2-7, with 7 positions matching TRBD1. CDR3 length: 14 amino acids. J was trimmed by 0 bases and V by 6 bases; bases with no gene match: 6. CDR1 is SGHRS and CDR2 is YFSETQ in the germline V gene. The CDR3 nucleotides read TGCGCCAGCAAGGGACAGACCCTCTCCTACGAGCAGTACTTC. Translating gives CASKGQTLSYEQYF.

The rearrangement uses TRBV27 and TRBJ2-2; D call uncertain. V gave up 3 bases and J gave up 4 bases, with 9 bases separating them. In germline, CDR1 is MNHEY, CDR2 SMNVEV (reference sequence). The CDR3 has 14 residues. CDR3 amino acids: CASSLVGVTGELFF. The CDR3 nucleotides read TGTGCCAGCAGTTTGGTTGGGGTCACCGGGGAGCTGTTTTTT.